These 5 T cell receptor beta chains originate from one sample sequenced in a study of neurological immune-mediated disorders. From the 5' RACE reads, TCRdb called clonotypes with MiXCR, one entry per CDR3 protein. The table shows more than 50,000 distinct CDR3 sequences, with around 4.2% occurring only once. Sequenced: PBMCs. The receptors shown here come from a man aged 30 to 39 with multiple sclerosis.

The sample holds many counts of this clonotype. This sequence joins TRBV5-1 and TRBJ2-4; a weak D match, TRBD1 (6 bases). The V end lost 4 bases, the J end lost 7 bases, and 12 bases lay between the germline ends. The CDR3 extends over 13 amino acids. CDR1 SGHRS and CDR2 YFSETQ come from the germline V gene. CDR3 nucleotide sequence: TGCGCCAGCAGCCGACAGGAGACGAACATTCAGTACTTC. Amino acid sequence: CASSRQETNIQYF. Looking up the rest from reference TRBV5-1 and TRBJ2-4 gives the full variable domain: KAGVTQTPRYLIKTRGQQVTLSCSPISGHRSVSWYQQTPGQGLQFLFEYFSETQRNKGNFPGRFSGRQFSNSRSEMNVSTLELGDSALYLCASSRQETNIQYFGAGTRLSVL.

This clonotype was seen repeatedly, ten times or more. This chain joins TRBV7-9 and TRBJ2-5; D is undetermined. Trimming took 1 base from V and 1 from J, leaving 10 bases between them. CDR3 length equals 15 residues. The germline gives CDR1 SEHNR, CDR2 FQNEAQ (reference sequence). CDR3 in amino acids: CASSLVSAGQETQYF. CDR3 sequence (DNA): TGTGCCAGCAGCTTAGTCTCGGCAGGCCAAGAGACCCAGTACTTC.

This clonotype has ten or more counts. V and J are TRBV20-1 and TRBJ1-1; tentative D call: TRBD1 (6 bases). The CDR3 loop spans 16 amino acids. Germline assignment: CDR1 DFQATT and CDR2 SNEGSKA (reference sequence). With 0 bases removed from V and 4 bases from J, the gap between germline ends came to 18 bases. For the CDR3, the DNA is TGCAGTGCTAGAGATCCCGGGGGGCGCGGGAGCACTGAAGCTTTCTTT. This sequence encodes CSARDPGGRGSTEAFF.

This clonotype was detected ten times or more. The chain links TRBV3-1 to TRBJ1-3; D might be TRBD1 (5 bases). This CDR3 is 15 amino acids long. CDR1 LGHDT and CDR2 YNNKEL come from the germline V gene (reference sequence). Deletions cut 1 base from V and 2 bases from J, with 9 bases between. The CDR3 reads CASSQAAGPGNTIYF. The CDR3 region has the DNA TGTGCCAGCAGCCAAGCTGCGGGGCCTGGAAACACCATATATTTT.

This clonotype has a count of ten or more. This chain connects TRBV6-5 to TRBJ2-1; the match to TRBD1 covers 9 bases. Per the germline V gene, CDR1 is MNHEY and CDR2 is SVGAGI. The CDR3 extends over 15 amino acids. The ends lost 4 bases at V and 8 bases at J; junction bases unmatched: 9. CDR3 DNA sequence: TGTGCCAGCAGTTTCACCGGGACAGGGATCCATGAGCAGTTCTTC. Protein sequence: CASSFTGTGIHEQFF.